This passage covers 2 T cell receptor beta chains from one sample sequenced in a study of OX40 agonist ivuxolimab in advanced cancers. The protocol was immunoSEQ multiplex PCR, while the TCRdb copy is restricted to in-frame clones and leaves out a portion. This repertoire shows over 60,000 clones, roughly 84% found once; its top ten account for around 2.1%. The sample consisted of CD4+ or CD8+ T cells sorted from blood, taken in a trial of the OX40 agonist ivuxolimab. These TCRs come from an adult with an advanced solid tumor such as melanoma, head and neck, liver or kidney cancer.

The chain employs TRBV28 and TRBJ1-5, with D unresolved. The germline V gene encodes CDR1 MDHEN and CDR2 SYDVKM. V lost 5 bases and J 5 bases, leaving 10 bases between the germline ends. This CDR3 spans 13 amino acids. The CDR3 loop reads CASSPAVHQPQHF. The CDR3 coding sequence is TGTGCCAGCAGTCCGGCAGTCCATCAGCCCCAGCATTTT.

This clone was seen a handful of times. The chain recombines TRBV12-5 with TRBJ1-1; no clear D. The V gene lost 2 bases and the J gene lost 1 base, with 11 bases spanning the gap. Germline CDR1 and CDR2: LGHNT and FRNRAP. CDR3 length: 15 residues. CDR3 DNA: TGTGCTAGTGGTTTGTATCCATCAGAGAACACTGAAGCTTTCTTT. This encodes CASGLYPSENTEAFF. Combining the CDR3 with reference TRBV12-5 and TRBJ1-1 gives the whole variable domain DARVTQTPRHKVTEMGQEVTMRCQPILGHNTVFWYRQTMMQGLELLAYFRNRAPLDDSGMPKDRFSAEMPDATLATLKIQPSEPRDSAVYFCASGLYPSENTEAFFGQGTRLTVV.